The following is a T cell receptor beta chain sequence with its context. Its target is not known. Purification of the CD8+ and CD4+ T cells relied on negative isolation, and TEMRA cells underwent FACS enrichment. This sample was taken from a study of CD8 T cells in Susac syndrome. Findings and limits, study-wide: An acknowledgment was made by the study that its TCR sequencing and HLA analysis involved relatively few individuals.

V was shortened by 4 bases and J by 9 bases, with 15 bases between the two germline ends. The CDR3 runs to 13 residues. Germline loops: CDR1 SGHNT, CDR2 YYREEE (reference sequence). RNA in amounts of about 0.5 to 1 ug was reverse transcribed with random hexamers. TCRdb reprocessed the immunoSEQ multiplex PCR reads with MiXCR, giving one entry per CDR3 protein. Of under 200,000 distinct CDR3 sequences in the sample, 90% to 96% were seen once. Source material: CD4+ T cells from PBMCs. V usage is TRBV5-4 and J usage is TRBJ2-3; D gene uncertain. The sequence derives from a human donor with Susac syndrome. In nucleotides, the CDR3 is TGTGCCAGCAGCGATAAGGGTAGGGTGACGCAGTATTTT. Its translation: CASSDKGRVTQYF. The entire variable domain, with the rest obtained from reference TRBV5-4 and TRBJ2-3, is as follows: ETGVTQSPTHLIKTRGQQVTLRCSSQSGHNTVSWYQQALGQGPQFIFQYYREEENGRGNFPPRFSGLQFPNYSSELNVNALELDDSALYLCASSDKGRVTQYFGPGTRLTVL.